Listed below are T cell receptor beta chains from one sample, sequenced in a study of metastatic and nonmetastatic thyroid tumors. MiXCR re-clonotyped the PCR reads for TCRdb. The profile shows around 8,200 clones, 28% of them singletons. The sequencing sample was made of tumor tissue. The receptors stem from a male donor with papillary thyroid cancer or a benign thyroid nodule (not recorded which). Some clones in this sample may be carry-over from other donors' samples. Both conserved end residues are part of each CDR3. Each record gives: clone size, V gene, D gene, J gene, CDR3 protein, CDR3 DNA. A D gene is named only where the DNA matches it firmly. Clone size is given for some rows only: seen once, a few or many times, or a class if the clone is expanded.

-,TRBV30,-,TRBJ2-1,CAWSGPKYREQFF,TGTGCCTGGAGTGGCCCTAAGTATAGGGAGCAGTTCTTC
large,TRBV10-1,-,TRBJ2-7,CASRRAIYEQYF,TGCGCCAGCAGGCGGGCCATCTACGAGCAGTACTTC
few,TRBV6-1,TRBD1,TRBJ2-7,CASSVIGQGSSCEQYF,TGTGCCAGCAGTGTGATCGGACAGGGGAGCTCCTGCGAGCAGTACTTC
-,TRBV2,-,TRBJ1-5,CASSSRGNQPQHF,TGTGCCAGCAGTTCCAGGGGTAATCAGCCCCAGCATTTT
-,TRBV6-1,TRBD1,TRBJ2-3,CASSIGTGDTDTQYF,TGTGCCAGCAGTATCGGGACAGGTGACACAGATACGCAGTATTTT
few,TRBV6-1,-,TRBJ2-7,CASSLEYEQYF,TGTGCCAGCAGTCTAGAATACGAGCAGTACTTC
many,TRBV20-1,TRBD1,TRBJ2-2,CSARRQGSTSGELFF,TGCAGTGCCCGGAGACAGGGATCAACATCCGGGGAGCTGTTTTTT
-,TRBV12-3/TRBV12-4,TRBD2,TRBJ2-1,CASTRGGPLYNEQFF,TGTGCCAGCACCCGCGGGGGGCCTCTCTACAATGAGCAGTTCTTC
-,TRBV5-1,-,TRBJ2-3,CASKTGPSTDTQYF,TGCGCCAGCAAAACAGGGCCTAGCACAGATACGCAGTATTTT
-,TRBV24-1,TRBD2,TRBJ2-1,CATSDRTSGMSYNEQFF,TGTGCCACCAGTGACCGGACTAGCGGGATGTCCTACAATGAGCAGTTCTTC
few,TRBV7-8,-,TRBJ2-5,CASSLRPDQETQYF,TGTGCCAGCAGCTTAAGGCCCGACCAAGAGACCCAGTACTTC
few,TRBV28,-,TRBJ2-1,CATTPDNEQFF,TGTGCCACTACTCCGGACAATGAGCAGTTCTTC
-,TRBV6-1,-,TRBJ1-5,CASSVGPRGQPQHF,TGTGCCAGCAGTGTGGGGCCTCGGGGTCAGCCCCAGCATTTT
few,TRBV9,TRBD2,TRBJ2-1,CASSPGLAGRSSYNEQFF,TGTGCCAGCAGCCCAGGACTAGCGGGCCGCAGCTCCTACAATGAGCAGTTCTTC
-,TRBV6-4,-,TRBJ1-1,CASLRTSDTEAFF,TGTGCCAGCCTTCGTACGTCGGACACTGAAGCTTTCTTT
-,TRBV19,-,TRBJ1-6,CASNTGRVGSPLHF,TGTGCCAGTAACACGGGAAGGGTCGGGTCACCCCTCCACTTT
many,TRBV19,TRBD1,TRBJ2-2,CASSSGQTVTGELFF,TGTGCCAGTAGTTCGGGACAGACAGTTACCGGGGAGCTGTTTTTT
-,TRBV6-6,TRBD1,TRBJ2-7,CASSYWDSVSYEQYF,TGTGCCAGCAGTTACTGGGACAGCGTCTCCTACGAGCAGTACTTC
-,TRBV20-1,TRBD2,TRBJ2-1,CSALPGLGTQFF,TGCAGTGCCCTCCCGGGACTAGGAACTCAGTTCTTC
few,TRBV6-2/TRBV6-3,-,TRBJ2-3,CASSSQLGDTQYF,TGTGCCAGCAGTTCTCAACTAGGGGATACGCAGTATTTT
-,TRBV12-3/TRBV12-4,TRBD2,TRBJ2-7,CASRRGVNEQYF,TGTGCCAGCCGCCGGGGGGTAAACGAGCAGTACTTC
-,TRBV7-2,-,TRBJ2-3,CASSRVADTQYF,TGTGCCAGCAGTAGGGTGGCAGATACGCAGTATTTT
-,TRBV10-3,-,TRBJ1-5,CAVSESEDGAQHF,TGTGCCGTCAGTGAGTCCGAGGACGGGGCCCAGCATTTT
-,TRBV12-5,TRBD2,TRBJ2-7,CASGLDPGGMDEQYF,TGTGCTAGTGGTTTGGACCCCGGGGGGATGGACGAGCAGTACTTC
large,TRBV6-1,TRBD1,TRBJ1-2,CASSGQGASDGYTF,TGTGCCAGCAGTGGACAGGGGGCTAGTGATGGCTACACCTTC
-,TRBV30,-,TRBJ2-7,CAWESGGASSYEQYF,TGTGCCTGGGAGAGCGGCGGGGCGAGCTCCTACGAGCAGTACTTC
-,TRBV2,TRBD1,TRBJ2-5,CASTGPGQGGQETQYF,TGTGCCAGCACTGGCCCGGGACAGGGGGGCCAAGAGACCCAGTACTTC
few,TRBV27,TRBD2,TRBJ2-7,CASTRTSASYEQYF,TGTGCCAGCACCCGGACTAGTGCCTCCTACGAGCAGTACTTC
few,TRBV6-1,TRBD2,TRBJ2-7,CASSKLAGGPNVYEQYF,TGTGCCAGCAGTAAACTAGCGGGAGGGCCAAATGTATACGAGCAGTACTTC
-,TRBV27,-,TRBJ1-6,CASSLNPSGGANSPLHF,TGTGCCAGCAGTTTAAACCCGAGTGGGGGCGCGAATTCACCCCTCCACTTT
-,TRBV12-3/TRBV12-4,-,TRBJ2-1,CASSFGEREQFF,TGTGCCAGCAGTTTCGGCGAGCGGGAGCAGTTCTTC
-,TRBV30,-,TRBJ1-4,CAWSRQNAEKLFF,TGTGCCTGGAGTAGGCAGAATGCGGAAAAACTGTTTTTT
-,TRBV28,-,TRBJ2-7,CASSLRGSRYEQYF,TGTGCCAGCAGTTTAAGGGGGAGCCGGTACGAGCAGTACTTC
-,TRBV19,-,TRBJ2-1,CASSATVGYEQFF,TGTGCCAGTAGTGCAACAGTCGGGTACGAGCAGTTCTTC
medium-sized,TRBV7-2,TRBD1,TRBJ1-5,CASSSRDSQPQHF,TGTGCCAGCAGCTCCCGGGACAGCCAACCCCAGCATTTT
-,TRBV30,TRBD1,TRBJ1-2,CTVGQGILGDGYTF,TGTACCGTGGGACAGGGCATCCTAGGGGATGGTTACACCTTC